One and the same sample provided the 25 T cell receptor beta chains below, sequenced in a study of beta chain features in type 1 diabetes. Of the isolated RNA, all was reverse transcribed, and so the sequenced material was expressed TCRB transcripts. Sequenced by immunoSEQ multiplex PCR; TCRdb stores in-frame clones only, minus some. The sample holds 240,000 or so clones, 11% to 15% seen once. Study results and caveats: Moderately but significantly shorter TCRB CDR3s were found in Type 1 diabetes patients in all four CD4+ subsets.

These receptors' antigens are unknown. What was sequenced was naive CD4+ T cells from blood. The receptors stem from a man aged 30 to 45 with type 1 diabetes.

V usage is TRBV18 and J usage is TRBJ2-7; 8 bases agree with TRBD1. J was trimmed by 1 base and V by 0 bases; bases with no gene match: 8. Germline lookup yields CDR1 KGHSH and CDR2 LQKENI. The CDR3 has 17 residues. The CDR3 DNA follows: TGTGCCAGCTCACCACCGGTAACAGGGGGTCAATCCTACGAGCAGTACTTC. Its translation: CASSPPVTGGQSYEQYF.

This clone occurred a few times. The chain combines TRBV4-1 with TRBJ2-5; 9 nucleotides align to TRBD2. Germline CDR1 is MGHRA and CDR2 is YSYEKL. The V gene end was trimmed by 2 bases and the J gene end by 1 base; junction bases not matched to a gene: 5. There are 16 residues in the CDR3. CDR3 protein: CASSQSIAGVQETQYF. In DNA, the CDR3 is TGCGCCAGCAGCCAAAGTATAGCGGGGGTCCAAGAGACCCAGTACTTC.

This clone has more than one count but fewer than ten. The chain is built from TRBV4-2 and TRBJ2-5, with D tentatively TRBD1 (6 bases). CDR3 length equals 14 residues. Trimming removed 3 bases at V and 2 bases at J, with 10 bases between. Germline V CDR1 and CDR2: LGHNA, YNFKEQ. In nucleotides, the CDR3 is TGTGCCAGCAGCCAGGGGACATTACAAGAGACCCAGTACTTC. The encoded protein is CASSQGTLQETQYF.

The table lists this clone with a few counts. The V call is TRBV6-6, the J call TRBJ2-1, with TRBD1 matching over 9 bases. After removal of 6 bases from V and 2 bases from J, the junction contained 2 bases not matched to a gene. The CDR3 has 14 residues. Germline values: CDR1 MNHNY, CDR2 SVGAGI (reference sequence). CDR3 sequence reads: CASSRTGAYNEQFF. CDR3 coding DNA: TGTGCCAGCAGCCGGACAGGGGCCTACAATGAGCAGTTCTTC.

The chain carries TRBV5-1 and TRBJ2-4; the match to TRBD1 covers 7 bases. V shed 0 bases, J shed 0 bases, and the junction held 6 bases outside the gene matches. Germline V gene data show CDR1 as SGHRS and CDR2 as YFSETQ. The CDR3 contains 17 residues. This CDR3 reads CASSLEMTGLAKNIQYF. CDR3 bases: TGCGCCAGCAGCTTGGAAATGACAGGGCTAGCCAAAAACATTCAGTACTTC. Full variable domain (remainder filled in from reference TRBV5-1 and TRBJ2-4): KAGVTQTPRYLIKTRGQQVTLSCSPISGHRSVSWYQQTPGQGLQFLFEYFSETQRNKGNFPGRFSGRQFSNSRSEMNVSTLELGDSALYLCASSLEMTGLAKNIQYFGAGTRLSVL.

This clone has more than one count but fewer than ten. This rearrangement joins TRBV11-2 to TRBJ2-1; TRBD2 matches at 8 bases. The trim removed 5 bases at V and 4 bases at J, leaving 10 bases unmatched. Germline lookup yields CDR1 SGHAT and CDR2 FQNNGV. This CDR3 has 16 amino acids. CDR3: CASSLSGSGTYNEQFF. The DNA of the CDR3 is TGTGCCAGCAGCCTGAGCGGGAGTGGGACTTACAATGAGCAGTTCTTC. The whole variable domain, remainder taken from reference TRBV11-2 and TRBJ2-1, is EAGVAQSPRYKIIEKRQSVAFWCNPISGHATLYWYQQILGQGPKLLIQFQNNGVVDDSQLPKDRFSAERLKGVDSTLKIQPAKLEDSAVYLCASSLSGSGTYNEQFFGPGTRLTVL.

The rearrangement links TRBV2 to TRBJ1-6; D is possibly TRBD1 (6 bases). V lost 5 bases and J lost 4, with 6 bases in between. This CDR3 contains 13 residues. CDR1 SNHLY and CDR2 FYNNEI come from the germline V gene. The CDR3 DNA is TGTGCCAGCAGTACAGGGTATAATTCACCCCTCCACTTT. This codes for CASSTGYNSPLHF. Together with reference TRBV2 and TRBJ1-6, the CDR3 gives the full variable domain: EPEVTQTPSHQVTQMGQEVILRCVPISNHLYFYWYRQILGQKVEFLVSFYNNEISEKSEIFDDQFSVERPDGSNFTLKIRSTKLEDSAMYFCASSTGYNSPLHFGNGTRLTVT.

This clone came up a few times. This chain joins TRBV5-1 and TRBJ2-6; 8 nucleotides match TRBD1. CDR1 is SGHRS, CDR2 YFSETQ, per germline. The V gene end was trimmed by 4 bases and the J gene end by 2 bases; junction bases not matched to a gene: 2. The CDR3 contains 15 residues. Here the CDR3 DNA reads TGCGCCAGCAGCCGGACAGGGACTGGGGCCAACGTCCTGACTTTC. Protein: CASSRTGTGANVLTF.

The J gene is TRBJ2-7, the V gene TRBV28, with no clear D. With 11 bases removed from V and 2 bases from J, the gap between germline ends came to 10 bases. There are 11 residues in the CDR3. CDR1 MDHEN and CDR2 SYDVKM come from the germline V gene. CDR3: CASPAPYEQYF. DNA for the CDR3: TGTGCCTCACCAGCGCCCTACGAGCAGTACTTC.

The CDR3 here is CASSIGPSAETQYF. The CDR3 DNA reads as TGTGCCAGTAGTATAGGGCCGAGCGCAGAGACCCAGTACTTC. The rearrangement uses TRBV19 and TRBJ2-5; no reliable D call. Germline CDR1 is LNHDA and CDR2 is SQIVND (reference sequence). The V end lost 1 base, the J end lost 4 bases, and 10 bases lay between the germline ends. This CDR3 has 14 residues.

The rearrangement uses TRBV27 and TRBJ1-5; no clear D. Trimming left V 1 base short and J 4 bases short, with 5 bases between. Germline-derived CDR1 and CDR2 are MNHEY and SMNVEV (reference sequence). The CDR3 loop spans 13 amino acids. CDR3 sequence reads: CASSLFRNQPQHF. For the CDR3, the DNA is TGTGCCAGCAGTTTATTTCGTAATCAGCCCCAGCATTTT.

This clone was recorded a few times. The chain couples TRBV18 to TRBJ2-1, with 7 positions matching TRBD2. This CDR3 has 16 amino acids. Germline CDR1 KGHSH, CDR2 LQKENI. With V trimmed by 4 bases and J by 5 bases, 11 bases remained unmatched. As DNA, the CDR3 is TGTGCCAGCTCACGACCCAGCGGGATACCAAACAATGAGCAGTTCTTC. Residues: CASSRPSGIPNNEQFF.

This clone occurred a few times. The genes are TRBV7-4 and TRBJ2-7; D is perhaps TRBD2 (6 bases). CDR3 length equals 14 residues. Between the trimmed V and J ends, which lost 5 bases and 2 bases, there was a span of 13 bases. Germline V lookup: CDR1 SGHVT, CDR2 SQSDAQ. The CDR3 reads CASSPSGPTYEQYF. The CDR3 nucleotides read TGTGCCAGCAGCCCAAGCGGGCCCACCTACGAGCAGTACTTC.

This sequence joins TRBV7-9 and TRBJ2-1, with a weak D call TRBD1 (6 bases). This CDR3 spans 13 amino acids. CDR1 SEHNR and CDR2 FQNEAQ come from the germline V gene (reference sequence). With 6 bases removed from V and 5 bases from J, the gap between germline ends came to 11 bases. As DNA, the CDR3 is TGTGCCAGCAGGGGGGACACAAACAATGAGCAGTTCTTC. Its translation: CASRGDTNNEQFF.

The rearrangement joins TRBV18 to TRBJ2-7; D is unresolved. V was cut by 0 bases and J by 3 bases, with 15 bases left in between. Per the germline V gene, CDR1 is KGHSH and CDR2 is LQKENI. This CDR3 spans 16 amino acids. CDR3 sequence: CASSPPRSSDHYEQYF. The CDR3 DNA sequence: TGTGCCAGCTCACCACCGCGGTCATCAGACCACTACGAGCAGTACTTC.

CDR3 protein: CASSLGVQLNTEAFF. As DNA, the CDR3 is TGCGCCAGCAGCTTGGGGGTACAGCTGAACACTGAAGCTTTCTTT. The chain couples TRBV5-1 to TRBJ1-1, with no clear D. The germline CDR1 and CDR2 sequences are SGHRS and YFSETQ. The CDR3 consists of 15 residues. Trimming pared 0 bases from V and 0 bases from J, leaving 9 bases between.

This clone was seen more than once but under ten times. The chain has TRBV5-1 and TRBJ2-7; 9 bases map to TRBD1. CDR3 length: 14 residues. CDR1 is SGHRS and CDR2 is YFSETQ in the germline V gene. Germline trimming cut 4 bases from V and 0 bases from J; bases unmatched to any gene: 2. The CDR3 DNA reads as TGCGCCAGCAGCAGGACAGGGGACTCCTACGAGCAGTACTTC. Amino acid sequence: CASSRTGDSYEQYF.

This clone was seen more than once but under ten times. This chain joins TRBV29-1 and TRBJ1-1; D gene uncertain. Trimming removed 5 bases at V and 5 bases at J, with 18 bases between. In germline, CDR1 is SQVTM, CDR2 ANQGSEA. CDR3 size: 14 residues. The CDR3, as DNA: TGCAGCGTTCAGCGGGTCACGTCGAGGACTGAAGCTTTCTTT. Translated, it gives CSVQRVTSRTEAFF.

The V and J genes are TRBV7-2 and TRBJ2-7; weak D call: TRBD2 (6 bases). This CDR3 comprises 15 residues. The V and J ends lost 5 bases and 1 base respectively, with 15 bases between them. Looked up from germline, CDR1 is SGHTA and CDR2 is FQGNSA. This chain's CDR3 is CASSLATGGSYEQYF. The CDR3 DNA sequence: TGTGCCAGCAGCCTCGCCACTGGGGGGTCCTACGAGCAGTACTTC.

J is TRBJ1-3 and V is TRBV5-4; 12 positions match TRBD1. Germline values: CDR1 SGHNT, CDR2 YYREEE (reference sequence). Unmatched junction bases numbered 1, after V lost 4 bases and J lost 2 bases. The CDR3 covers 15 residues. CDR3 nucleotide sequence: TGTGCCAGCAGCGGGGACAGGGGGCCTGGAAACACCATATATTTT. It yields the protein CASSGDRGPGNTIYF. Using reference TRBV5-4 and TRBJ1-3 for the parts outside the CDR3, the full variable domain is ETGVTQSPTHLIKTRGQQVTLRCSSQSGHNTVSWYQQALGQGPQFIFQYYREEENGRGNFPPRFSGLQFPNYSSELNVNALELDDSALYLCASSGDRGPGNTIYFGEGSWLTVV.

The chain uses TRBV10-3 and TRBJ1-1; D gene uncertain. V dropped 4 bases and J dropped 4 bases, with 13 bases sitting between them. CDR1 ENHRY and CDR2 SYGVKD come from the germline V gene. CDR3 length equals 14 residues. This CDR3 is CAISAQAFSTEAFF. CDR3 nucleotide sequence: TGTGCCATCAGTGCCCAGGCGTTCAGCACTGAAGCTTTCTTT.

This clone was counted a few times. J is TRBJ2-7 and V is TRBV7-2; 7 bases are shared with TRBD1. This CDR3 comprises 14 residues. Germline trimming cut 1 base from V and 6 bases from J; bases unmatched to any gene: 6. Germline CDR1 reads SGHTA; CDR2 reads FQGNSA. CDR3 in amino acids: CASSLEGARLEQYF. For the CDR3, the DNA is TGTGCCAGCAGCTTAGAGGGGGCGCGCCTCGAGCAGTACTTC.

This sequence joins TRBV7-8 and TRBJ1-1, with D perhaps matching TRBD1 (5 bases). CDR1 is SGHVS and CDR2 is FQNEAQ in the germline V gene. There are 14 residues in the CDR3. Trimming removed 1 base at V and 5 bases at J, with 11 bases between. The CDR3 bases are TGTGCCAGCAGCTTAGGGGGGGGTTGGACTGAAGCTTTCTTT. The encoded protein is CASSLGGGWTEAFF.

The chain carries TRBV2 and TRBJ2-4; TRBD2 might be the D (6 bases). Trimming shortened V by 3 bases and J by 10 bases, and 13 bases separated the two germline ends. CDR1 is SNHLY, CDR2 FYNNEI, per germline. The CDR3 has 13 amino acids. Here the CDR3 reads CASSDAQAGIQYF. The DNA for the CDR3 is TGTGCCAGCAGTGACGCCCAGGCGGGGATTCAGTACTTC.

This clone was detected a few times. The chain couples TRBV30 to TRBJ2-7, with TRBD1 identical over 10 bases. Germline assignment: CDR1 GTSNPN and CDR2 SVGIG (reference sequence). V shed 5 bases and J 4 bases; nucleotides not matched to a gene: 5. The CDR3 is 13 amino acids. CDR3 nucleotide sequence: TGTGCCTGGCAGACAGGGGGCCAATACGAGCAGTACTTC. This codes for CAWQTGGQYEQYF.